The present T cell receptor (beta chain) was sequenced within a study of shared clonotypes between healthy human individuals. The CDR3 sequence is 13 residues long. Germline loops: CDR1 GTSNPN, CDR2 SVGIG (reference sequence). After removal of 6 bases from V and 7 bases from J, the junction contained 5 bases not matched to a gene. Assay used: immunoSEQ multiplex PCR; TCRdb lists only in-frame clones, some missing. Of a few hundred thousand clones in the sample, roughly 85% were seen once. Sequenced material: PBMCs. The V call is TRBV30, the J call TRBJ2-1; 11 bases map to TRBD1. This receptor was identified in a woman aged 40 to 49 in good health. Some clones in this sample may be carry-over from other donors' samples. CDR3 residues: CACPRDRGNEQFF. Here the CDR3 DNA reads TGTGCCTGTCCCCGGGACAGGGGGAATGAGCAGTTCTTC.